The 28 T cell receptor beta chains below all came from one sample that was sequenced in a study of cytomegalovirus exposure and HLA in healthy donors (dated by TCRdb to 2015 to 2018). The library was made by the immunoSEQ multiplex PCR assay. The multiplex PCR relied on a mix of 60 forward primers for TCR Vbeta segments and 13 reverse primers for TCR Jbeta segments. TCRdb holds this immuneACCESS table with in-frame rearrangements only. Some clones are missing; in checked studies, unresolved V genes explain under half, and the rest has no known cause. Here the sample has about 140,000 clones; over 70% occur a single time. The biggest ten clones account for almost 7% of the sample. The sequencing input was PBMCs. These receptors were obtained from a man aged 40-55 years in good health and CMV-seropositive.

The genes are TRBV7-8 and TRBJ2-3; D unresolved. The V and J ends lost 5 bases and 0 bases respectively, with 15 bases between them. This CDR3 region has 16 residues. Germline CDR1 reads SGHVS; CDR2 reads FQNEAQ. The CDR3 here is CASSPPGRYSTDTQYF. The CDR3 coding sequence is TGTGCCAGCAGCCCCCCCGGCAGGTATAGCACAGATACGCAGTATTTT.

This chain joins TRBV2 and TRBJ1-2, with no clear D. This CDR3 region has 17 residues. Germline-derived CDR1 and CDR2 are SNHLY and FYNNEI. The V end lost 5 bases, the J end lost 4 bases, and 23 bases lay between the germline ends. DNA for the CDR3: TGTGCCAGCAGTTTCCCTGAGCAGCGTACCATGAGCTATGGCTACACCTTC. Translated, it gives CASSFPEQRTMSYGYTF.

The chain uses TRBV9 and TRBJ2-7; 7 bases agree with TRBD1. The CDR3 consists of 15 residues. Germline V gives CDR1 SGDLS, CDR2 YYNGEE. V was pared by 4 bases and J by 3 bases, with 10 bases of the junction left unmatched. CDR3 residues: CASSKHQQGSYEQYF. In DNA, the CDR3 is TGTGCCAGCAGCAAACACCAACAGGGGAGCTACGAGCAGTACTTC.

The V call is TRBV6-5, the J call TRBJ2-7; 10 bases match TRBD1. CDR3 size: 15 residues. V was clipped by 2 bases and J by 5 bases; unmatched bases: 6. Germline V gives CDR1 MNHEY, CDR2 SVGAGI. CDR3 coding DNA: TGTGCCAGCAGTTACGGGACAGGGGCAGTCAACGAGCAGTACTTC. It is translated as CASSYGTGAVNEQYF.

The chain uses TRBV2 and TRBJ1-1, with D uncertain. CDR1 is SNHLY, CDR2 FYNNEI, per germline. This CDR3 spans 10 amino acids. Trimming left V 8 bases short and J 8 bases short, with 9 bases between. The CDR3 region has the DNA TGTGCCAGCGCCCTGGGCGAAGCTTTCTTT. It translates to CASALGEAFF.

The chain recombines TRBV6-5 with TRBJ1-5; D is uncertain. The ends were cut back, 1 base at V and 3 bases at J, with 7 bases in the middle. This CDR3 is built from 14 residues. CDR1 and CDR2 (germline): MNHEY, SVGAGI. The CDR3: CASSYLPVNQPQHF. CDR3 sequence (DNA): TGTGCCAGCAGTTACTTGCCAGTCAATCAGCCCCAGCATTTT.

The V gene is TRBV2, the J gene TRBJ1-4; the match to TRBD1 covers 8 bases. CDR1 and CDR2 from the germline V gene are SNHLY and FYNNEI. Trimming removed 7 bases from V and 0 bases from J; junction bases left unmatched: 7. The CDR3 spans 16 residues. In nucleotides, the CDR3 is TGTGCCAGCAAACGACAGGGGCTTTCAACTAATGAAAAACTGTTTTTT. Amino acid sequence: CASKRQGLSTNEKLFF.

The gene calls are TRBV10-2 and TRBJ1-1; weak D call: TRBD1 (5 bases). CDR3 size: 16 residues. V shed 4 bases and J shed 0 bases, with 15 bases lying between them. Looked up from germline, CDR1 is WSHSY and CDR2 is SAAADI. CDR3 loop: CASSVQANLMNTEAFF. The CDR3 nucleotides read TGCGCCAGCAGTGTACAGGCTAACCTCATGAACACTGAAGCTTTCTTT.

J is TRBJ1-1 and V is TRBV5-1; D is possibly TRBD1 (6 bases). The CDR3 has 15 residues. Germline assignment: CDR1 SGHRS and CDR2 YFSETQ. Between the trimmed V and J ends, which lost 0 bases and 0 bases, there was a span of 9 bases. Written as DNA, the CDR3 is TGCGCCAGCAGCTTGGCCAGGGGCATGAACACTGAAGCTTTCTTT. Translated, it gives CASSLARGMNTEAFF. Full variable domain (outside the CDR3, taken from reference TRBV5-1 and TRBJ1-1): KAGVTQTPRYLIKTRGQQVTLSCSPISGHRSVSWYQQTPGQGLQFLFEYFSETQRNKGNFPGRFSGRQFSNSRSEMNVSTLELGDSALYLCASSLARGMNTEAFFGQGTRLTVV.

The chain links TRBV5-4 to TRBJ2-7, with 7 nucleotides matching TRBD2. With 4 bases clipped from V and 2 bases from J, the junction kept 18 bases outside the gene matches. Germline lookup yields CDR1 SGHNT and CDR2 YYREEE (reference sequence). This CDR3 has 18 amino acids. For the CDR3, the DNA is TGTGCCAGCAGCGGGGCTTTGATTCCTAGCGGTACCACCTACGAGCAGTACTTC. Translation gives CASSGALIPSGTTYEQYF.

The chain employs TRBV29-1 and TRBJ1-2; 8 nucleotides line up with TRBD1. This CDR3 spans 13 amino acids. Germline assignment: CDR1 SQVTM and CDR2 ANQGSEA. The V gene end was trimmed by 7 bases and the J gene end by 2 bases; junction bases not matched to a gene: 6. CDR3 residues: CSGGTGLNYGYTF. CDR3 in DNA: TGCAGCGGCGGGACAGGACTCAACTATGGCTACACCTTC.

The chain combines TRBV5-4 with TRBJ2-2, with TRBD2 matching over 10 bases. V was clipped by 0 bases and J by 6 bases; unmatched bases: 2. The CDR3 sequence is 15 residues long. Germline assignment: CDR1 SGHNT and CDR2 YYREEE (reference sequence). CDR3 in DNA: TGTGCCAGCAGCTTGGGACTAGCGGGCGCCGGGGAGCTGTTTTTT. Translating gives CASSLGLAGAGELFF.

The gene calls are TRBV21-1 and TRBJ1-5; TRBD1, the D gene given by the table, was not confirmed from the DNA. TRBV21-1 is recorded as a pseudogene. The CDR3 length is 18 residues. DNA for the CDR3: TGTGCCAGCAGCTTCGGGGACAGTCGTGTCGATTGCCATCAGCCCCAGCATTTT. It is translated as CASSFGDSRVDCHQPQHF.

The chain recombines TRBV7-2 with TRBJ2-7; 9 nucleotides line up with TRBD2. Trimming at V came to 5 bases and at J to 6 bases, leaving 11 bases not matched to a gene. The germline gives CDR1 SGHTA, CDR2 FQGNSA. The CDR3 has 15 residues. The CDR3 loop reads CASSSSGGRVFEQYF. Written as DNA, the CDR3 is TGTGCCAGCAGCAGCTCAGGCGGGAGGGTTTTCGAGCAGTACTTC.

This sequence joins TRBV29-1 and TRBJ1-2; TRBD1 matches 7 bases. Germline V gene data show CDR1 as SQVTM and CDR2 as ANQGSEA. The V segment lost 6 bases and the J segment 1 base; nucleotides outside the gene matches: 5. This CDR3 contains 13 residues. The CDR3 region has the DNA TGCAGCGTGCCGACAGGGAGTAACTATGGCTACACCTTC. Its protein product is CSVPTGSNYGYTF. The complete variable domain, with remaining parts taken from reference TRBV29-1 and TRBJ1-2, reads SAVISQKPSRDICQRGTSLTIQCQVDSQVTMMFWYRQQPGQSLTLIATANQGSEATYESGFVIDKFPISRPNLTFSTLTVSNMSPEDSSIYLCSVPTGSNYGYTFGSGTRLTVV.

The V call is TRBV14, the J call TRBJ2-1; D is unclear. The CDR3 runs to 15 residues. Germline assignment: CDR1 SGHDN and CDR2 FVKESK. Trimming took 4 bases from V and 0 from J, leaving 10 bases between them. In DNA, the CDR3 is TGTGCCAGCAGCCTCAGGCTTAACTCCTACAATGAGCAGTTCTTC. It encodes CASSLRLNSYNEQFF. The full variable domain, its missing parts supplied by reference TRBV14 and TRBJ2-1, is EAGVTQFPSHSVIEKGQTVTLRCDPISGHDNLYWYRRVMGKEIKFLLHFVKESKQDESGMPNNRFLAERTGGTYSTLKVQPAELEDSGVYFCASSLRLNSYNEQFFGPGTRLTVL.

CDR3 DNA sequence: TGCGCCAGCAGCCAAGGGGCTAGCGGGAGGCCCTACGAGCAGTACTTC. Translating gives CASSQGASGRPYEQYF. V and J are TRBV4-1 and TRBJ2-7, with 11 bases aligning to TRBD2. V lost 1 base to trimming and J lost 2 bases; unmatched junction nucleotides: 4. CDR1 and CDR2 (germline): MGHRA, YSYEKL. CDR3 size: 16 residues.

This rearrangement joins TRBV6-5 to TRBJ1-4, with 8 bases fitting TRBD1. CDR3 length: 14 amino acids. V gave up 2 bases and J gave up 7 bases; unmatched junction bases: 3. CDR1 and CDR2 (germline): MNHEY, SVGAGI. Written as DNA, the CDR3 is TGTGCCAGCAGTTACGGACAGGGTGTTGAAAAACTGTTTTTT. Translated, it gives CASSYGQGVEKLFF.

The rearrangement links TRBV9 to TRBJ2-5; a weak D match, TRBD1 (5 bases). Germline-derived CDR1 and CDR2 are SGDLS and YYNGEE. CDR3 size: 11 residues. V gave up 4 bases and J gave up 5 bases, with 6 bases separating them. In DNA, the CDR3 is TGTGCCAGCAGCCCAGGGGAGACCCAGTACTTC. It is translated as CASSPGETQYF.

This clone was detected once. This chain uses TRBV28 with TRBJ1-2; the D gene is possibly TRBD1 (5 bases). V lost 2 bases and J 3 bases, leaving 10 bases between the germline ends. Germline values: CDR1 MDHEN, CDR2 SYDVKM. The CDR3 length is 14 residues. The CDR3 nucleotides are TGTGCCAGCAGTTTAAGGGGAAAGGACTATGGCTACACCTTC. Translated: CASSLRGKDYGYTF.

The chain has TRBV2 and TRBJ2-3, with TRBD1 matching 7 bases. Germline loops: CDR1 SNHLY, CDR2 FYNNEI. The CDR3 runs 13 residues. V was clipped by 9 bases and J by 4 bases; unmatched bases: 7. CDR3 region: CARKTGRADTQYF. The CDR3 nucleotides read TGTGCCAGAAAGACAGGGCGTGCAGATACGCAGTATTTT.

The chain recombines TRBV7-2 with TRBJ2-4; D is possibly TRBD2 (6 bases). Germline-derived CDR1 and CDR2 are SGHTA and FQGNSA. This CDR3 comprises 12 residues. The ends were cut back, 4 bases at V and 6 bases at J, with 7 bases in the middle. CDR3 residues: CASSSSVNIQYF. The CDR3 DNA reads as TGTGCCAGCAGCTCTAGCGTAAACATTCAGTACTTC.

This chain links TRBV7-2 with TRBJ1-4, with a possible D match to TRBD1 (6 bases). This CDR3 is built from 17 residues. V was trimmed by 1 base and J by 2 bases, leaving 14 bases between them. The germline V gene has CDR1 SGHTA and CDR2 FQGNSA. DNA for the CDR3: TGTGCCAGCAGCTTAGAGTTTGGGGGGGCTACTAATGAAAAACTGTTTTTT. Translated, it gives CASSLEFGGATNEKLFF.

The chain combines TRBV4-1 with TRBJ2-5; 10 nucleotides line up with TRBD2. Unmatched junction bases numbered 7, after V lost 6 bases and J lost 3 bases. Germline V gene data show CDR1 as MGHRA and CDR2 as YSYEKL. This CDR3 is built from 15 residues. The DNA of the CDR3 is TGCGCCAGCAGGGGGCTAGCGGGAGTGGAAGAGACCCAGTACTTC. Amino acid sequence: CASRGLAGVEETQYF.

The rearrangement joins TRBV4-2 to TRBJ2-5, with TRBD2 matching 11 bases. J was trimmed by 5 bases and V by 1 base; bases with no gene match: 12. The CDR3 extends over 18 amino acids. Germline V CDR1 and CDR2: LGHNA, YNFKEQ. Here the CDR3 DNA reads TGTGCCAGCAGCCAAGTGGGTTTAGTAGCGGGGGGGAAGGAGACCCAGTACTTC. Translating gives CASSQVGLVAGGKETQYF.

The chain uses TRBV2 and TRBJ1-1; D remains unclear. Per the germline V gene, CDR1 is SNHLY and CDR2 is FYNNEI. Trimming removed 2 bases from V and 1 base from J, with 11 bases in between. CDR3 length: 15 amino acids. CDR3 in amino acids: CASSESGGRNTEAFF. The CDR3 DNA is TGTGCCAGCAGTGAAAGTGGAGGGCGGAACACTGAAGCTTTCTTT.

This clone was recorded only once. This chain links TRBV19 with TRBJ2-3; D is uncertain. This CDR3 comprises 14 residues. Trimming pared 6 bases from V and 0 bases from J, leaving 10 bases between. The V gene's germline CDR1 is LNHDA and CDR2 SQIVND (reference sequence). CDR3: CASSPHSSTDTQYF. DNA of the CDR3: TGTGCCAGTAGCCCCCACAGCAGCACAGATACGCAGTATTTT. The complete variable domain, with remaining parts taken from reference TRBV19 and TRBJ2-3, reads DGGITQSPKYLFRKEGQNVTLSCEQNLNHDAMYWYRQDPGQGLRLIYYSQIVNDFQKGDIAEGYSVSREKKESFPLTVTSAQKNPTAFYLCASSPHSSTDTQYFGPGTRLTVL.

The gene calls are TRBV29-1 and TRBJ1-3; the match to TRBD1 covers 7 bases. The V gene end was trimmed by 5 bases and the J gene end by 11 bases; junction bases not matched to a gene: 9. This CDR3 is 12 amino acids long. Germline lookup yields CDR1 SQVTM and CDR2 ANQGSEA. The CDR3 bases are TGCAGCGTTATTACAGGGGCCCGGGCCATATATTTT. This codes for CSVITGARAIYF.